The 16 T cell receptor beta chains reported below all come from one sample, sequenced in a study of control samples from healthy donors and cancer patients (dated by TCRdb to 2018 to 2021). Library method: the immunoSEQ multiplex PCR assay. TCRdb retrieved this table from immuneACCESS and kept in-frame rearrangements only. Not all clones are present; in checked studies, unresolved V genes account for under half, and no reason is known for the remainder. The sample table contains about 150,000 clones; only one count was recorded for more than 85% of them. The ten largest clones represent approximately 5.7% of the sample. Material: blood. Source of these receptors: a man in his late teens or twenties in good health.

The chain is built from TRBV6-1 and TRBJ1-1; D is unclear. CDR3 length equals 15 residues. Germline CDR1 is MNHNS and CDR2 is SASEGT. Trimming cost V 1 base and J 5 bases, with 14 bases left between them. In nucleotides, the CDR3 is TGTGCCAGCAGTGAAGAACCCCGTGTTCGGACTGAAGCTTTCTTT. It codes for CASSEEPRVRTEAFF.

The genes are TRBV7-2 and TRBJ2-5, with D hard to call. Germline loops: CDR1 SGHTA, CDR2 FQGNSA. Trimming shortened V by 1 base and J by 0 bases, and 3 bases separated the two germline ends. The length of the CDR3 is 13 residues. The CDR3 DNA reads TGTGCCAGCAGCTTAGAGTACCAAGAGACCCAGTACTTC. Its translation is CASSLEYQETQYF.

The chain joins TRBV18 to TRBJ2-1, with a possible D match to TRBD1 (5 bases). Germline V gene data show CDR1 as KGHSH and CDR2 as LQKENI. The ends were cut back, 3 bases at V and 5 bases at J, with 14 bases in the middle. This CDR3 is built from 15 residues. CDR3 in DNA: TGTGCCAGCTCACCTTACCAAGACAGCCACAATGAGCAGTTCTTC. Amino acid sequence: CASSPYQDSHNEQFF.

The V and J genes are TRBV11-3 and TRBJ2-7; TRBD1 matches at 9 bases. The CDR3 runs 16 residues. With 2 bases clipped from V and 6 bases from J, the junction kept 11 bases outside the gene matches. The V gene's germline CDR1 is SGHNT and CDR2 YENEEA. CDR3: CASSLSSGTGFAEQYF. In DNA, the CDR3 is TGTGCCAGCAGCTTATCATCCGGGACAGGGTTCGCCGAGCAGTACTTC. The full variable domain, its missing parts supplied by reference TRBV11-3 and TRBJ2-7, is EAGVVQSPRYKIIEKKQPVAFWCNPISGHNTLYWYLQNLGQGPELLIRYENEEAVDDSQLPKDRFSAERLKGVDSTLKIQPAELGDSAVYLCASSLSSGTGFAEQYFGPGTRLTVT.

V and J are TRBV5-6 and TRBJ2-5; TRBD1 agrees at 8 bases. The CDR3 length is 14 residues. Germline CDR1 SGHDT, CDR2 YYEEEE. V was clipped by 4 bases and J by 2 bases; unmatched bases: 4. The CDR3 sequence: CASSATGVQETQYF. CDR3 coding DNA: TGTGCCAGCAGCGCGACAGGGGTTCAAGAGACCCAGTACTTC.

This chain uses TRBV4-1 with TRBJ1-4; no definite D call. CDR1 MGHRA and CDR2 YSYEKL come from the germline V gene. With 7 bases removed from V and 5 bases from J, the gap between germline ends came to 11 bases. The CDR3 consists of 13 residues. CDR3 DNA: TGCGCCAGCACCTTGGTCGTGAATGAAAAACTGTTTTTT. Protein: CASTLVVNEKLFF.

This chain links TRBV4-1 with TRBJ2-7, with D tentatively TRBD1 (6 bases). V was cut by 1 base and J by 2 bases, with 15 bases left in between. The CDR3 is 16 residues long. CDR1 MGHRA and CDR2 YSYEKL come from the germline V gene. The CDR3 sequence: CASSQVVLTGTYEQYF. In DNA form, the CDR3 reads TGCGCCAGCAGCCAAGTGGTCTTAACAGGGACCTACGAGCAGTACTTC.

The J gene is TRBJ2-4, the V gene TRBV28; no clear D gene. V dropped 3 bases and J dropped 5 bases, with 11 bases sitting between them. The CDR3 spans 14 residues. Germline V gene lookup returns CDR1 MDHEN and CDR2 SYDVKM. The CDR3 protein is CASSLSGFQNIQYF. DNA for the CDR3: TGTGCCAGCAGTTTGAGTGGGTTCCAAAACATTCAGTACTTC. The whole variable domain, remainder taken from reference TRBV28 and TRBJ2-4, is DVKVTQSSRYLVKRTGEKVFLECVQDMDHENMFWYRQDPGLGLRLIYFSYDVKMKEKGDIPEGYSVSREKKERFSLILESASTNQTSMYLCASSLSGFQNIQYFGAGTRLSVL.

The chain carries TRBV28 and TRBJ2-5; D not certain. Per the germline V gene, CDR1 is MDHEN and CDR2 is SYDVKM. Trimming left V 5 bases short and J 2 bases short, with 12 bases between. The CDR3 length is 14 residues. This CDR3 is CASSPPLPQETQYF. The CDR3 region has the DNA TGTGCCAGCAGTCCGCCCCTCCCACAAGAGACCCAGTACTTC.

The chain recombines TRBV30 with TRBJ2-3, with D possibly TRBD2 on 6 matching bases. The CDR3 extends over 18 amino acids. CDR1 is GTSNPN, CDR2 SVGIG, per germline (reference sequence). The V and J ends lost 1 base and 4 bases respectively, with 24 bases between them. CDR3: CAWSEGGWRRGIPDTQYF. CDR3 coding DNA: TGTGCCTGGAGTGAGGGCGGGTGGCGGCGGGGAATCCCAGATACGCAGTATTTT.

The chain employs TRBV5-1 and TRBJ1-2; 12 bases fit TRBD1. V trimming: 3 bases; J trimming: 4 bases; junction bases outside the gene matches: 7. The V gene's germline CDR1 is SGHRS and CDR2 YFSETQ. The CDR3 is 16 amino acids. CDR3 loop: CASSSGTGGAGYGYTF. The CDR3 DNA is TGCGCCAGCAGCTCCGGGACAGGGGGCGCGGGCTATGGCTACACCTTC.

About this clone itself: Additional DNA sequences in this sample encode the identical CDR3. The rearrangement links TRBV19 to TRBJ1-2; possible D gene TRBD1, 5 bases. CDR3 length equals 13 residues. V shed 0 bases and J shed 3 bases, with 5 bases lying between them. Germline V CDR1 and CDR2: LNHDA, SQIVND (reference sequence). As DNA, the CDR3 is TGTGCCAGTAGTATAGACAGGGACTATGGCTACACCTTC. Translation: CASSIDRDYGYTF.

This chain links TRBV6-7 with TRBJ2-2; perhaps TRBD2 as D (5 bases). Being an ORF, TRBV6-7 has a function that is uncertain. V lost 0 bases and J 5 bases, leaving 13 bases between the germline ends. The CDR3 runs to 16 residues. The CDR3 region has the DNA TGTGCCAGCAGTTACTCGAGTGGGAGTGAGACCGGGGAGCTGTTTTTT. Translated: CASSYSSGSETGELFF.

V and J are TRBV2 and TRBJ2-7, with D perhaps being TRBD1 or TRBD2 (6 bases each). CDR3 size: 12 residues. V was clipped by 2 bases and J by 7 bases, with 9 bases between them. Germline CDR1 is SNHLY and CDR2 is FYNNEI. CDR3 residues: CASSEQGREQYF. The CDR3 bases are TGTGCCAGCAGTGAACAGGGGAGGGAGCAGTACTTC. Together with reference TRBV2 and TRBJ2-7, the CDR3 gives the full variable domain: EPEVTQTPSHQVTQMGQEVILRCVPISNHLYFYWYRQILGQKVEFLVSFYNNEISEKSEIFDDQFSVERPDGSNFTLKIRSTKLEDSAMYFCASSEQGREQYFGPGTRLTVT.

The chain links TRBV14 to TRBJ1-2; no firm D call. The CDR3 is 12 residues long. The V and J ends lost 0 bases and 5 bases respectively, with 4 bases between them. Germline assignment: CDR1 SGHDN and CDR2 FVKESK. CDR3 amino acids: CASSQDRYGYTF. DNA for the CDR3: TGTGCCAGCAGCCAAGATCGTTATGGCTACACCTTC.

The CDR3 sequence is CASSQADTQYF. In DNA form, the CDR3 reads TGTGCCAGCAGCCAAGCAGATACGCAGTATTTT. The chain links TRBV3-1 (or the pseudogene TRBV3-2) to TRBJ2-3, with no clear D. The V end lost 1 base, the J end lost 4 bases, and 0 bases lay between the germline ends. Germline CDR1 and CDR2: LGHDT and YNNKEL (reference sequence). The CDR3 runs 11 residues.